This TCR beta chain emerged from a study of blood T cell repertoires in COVID-19. Study context: Italy, Spain and the United States were the sources of the convalescent and acute COVID-19 samples. T cells, B-cell-depleted T cells, or PBMCs provided the cDNA or gDNA that served as material.

Germline V CDR1 and CDR2: ENHRY, SYGVKD. With 3 bases removed from V and 4 bases from J, the gap between germline ends came to 13 bases. CDR3 length equals 16 residues. Measured with immunoSEQ multiplex PCR; TCRdb has only the in-frame clones, and not every one. Counted here are fewer than 150,000 clones, 85% to 90% occurring once; the ten biggest clones make up 3.5% to 4%. J is TRBJ1-6 and V is TRBV10-3, with D possibly TRBD1 on 5 matching bases. The TCR sequence derives from a woman aged 60-70 years with COVID-19, enrolled during active disease. The sequenced sample was peripheral blood. CDR3 in amino acids: CAISDVPGVYNSPLHF. DNA of the CDR3: TGTGCCATCAGTGACGTACCGGGGGTTTATAATTCACCCCTCCACTTT.